The clone carrying this T cell receptor (beta chain) was observed many times. Its antigen is as yet unknown. Ophthalmopathy-affected donors exhibited moderate-to-severe activity, CAS ≥3, NOSPECS ≥4, and duration under 3 months. Diagnosis used clinical symptoms, serum thyroxine, TRAb, thyroid ultrasound and orbital computed tomography. The sample comes from a study of Graves' ophthalmopathy and Graves' hyperthyroidism. Whole-study results and caveats: Cross-validated, the 13-signature model showed 87.88%/81.08% sensitivity/specificity, and 80%/75% in the test set. Most expanded clonotypes in thyroid above 0.001 frequency also showed up in blood.

The V gene end was trimmed by 6 bases and the J gene end by 8 bases; junction bases not matched to a gene: 5. There are 14 residues in the CDR3. The authors amplified TCR beta CDR3 regions, and they did so from RNA transcripts for repertoire sequencing. RT-PCR with HTBI primers came first, then second-round multiplex PCR. TCRdb analysed the multiplex PCR reads with MiXCR anew, one entry per CDR3 protein. Here the sample spans hundreds of thousands of distinct CDR3 sequences, 35% to 50% being singletons. The sequenced sample consisted of peripheral blood. The receptor was derived from an adult man with Graves' ophthalmopathy. V and J are TRBV12-3 or TRBV12-4 and TRBJ1-6, with 9 bases fitting TRBD1. CDR3 coding DNA: TGTGCCAGCAGGGGGACAGGGAGAGATTCACCCCTCCACTTT. Its protein is CASRGTGRDSPLHF.